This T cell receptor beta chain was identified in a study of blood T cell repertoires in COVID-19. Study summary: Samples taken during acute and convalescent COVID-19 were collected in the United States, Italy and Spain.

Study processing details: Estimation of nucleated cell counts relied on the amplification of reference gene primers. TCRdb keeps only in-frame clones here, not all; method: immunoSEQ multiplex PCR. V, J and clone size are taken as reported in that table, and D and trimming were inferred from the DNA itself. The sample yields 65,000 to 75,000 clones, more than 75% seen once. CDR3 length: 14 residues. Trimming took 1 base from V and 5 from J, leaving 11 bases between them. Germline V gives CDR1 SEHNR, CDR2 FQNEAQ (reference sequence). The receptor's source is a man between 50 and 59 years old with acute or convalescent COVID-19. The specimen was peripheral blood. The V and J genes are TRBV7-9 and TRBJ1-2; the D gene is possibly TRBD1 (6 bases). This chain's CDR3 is CASSLDGGAYGYTF. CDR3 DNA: TGTGCCAGCAGCTTAGACGGGGGGGCTTATGGCTACACCTTC.